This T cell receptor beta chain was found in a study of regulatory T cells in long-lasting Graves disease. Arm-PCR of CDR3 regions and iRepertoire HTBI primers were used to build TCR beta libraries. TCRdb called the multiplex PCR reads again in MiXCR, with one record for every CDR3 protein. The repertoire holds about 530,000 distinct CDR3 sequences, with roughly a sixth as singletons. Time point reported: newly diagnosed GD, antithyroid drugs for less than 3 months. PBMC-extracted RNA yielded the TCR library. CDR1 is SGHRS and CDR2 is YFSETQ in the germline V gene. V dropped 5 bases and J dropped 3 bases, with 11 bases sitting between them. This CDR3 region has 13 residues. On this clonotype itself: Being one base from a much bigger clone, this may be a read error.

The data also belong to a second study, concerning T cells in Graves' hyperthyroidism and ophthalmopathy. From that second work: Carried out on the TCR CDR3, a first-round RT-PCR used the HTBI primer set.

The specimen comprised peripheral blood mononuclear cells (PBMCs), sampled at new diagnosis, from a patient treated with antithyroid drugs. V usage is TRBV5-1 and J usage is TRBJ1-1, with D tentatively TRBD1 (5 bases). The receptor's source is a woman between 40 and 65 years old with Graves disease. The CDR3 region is CASRGDADTEAFF. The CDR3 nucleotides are TGCGCCAGCAGGGGGGACGCGGACACTGAAGCTTTCTTT. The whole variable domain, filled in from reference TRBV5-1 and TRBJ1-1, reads KAGVTQTPRYLIKTRGQQVTLSCSPISGHRSVSWYQQTPGQGLQFLFEYFSETQRNKGNFPGRFSGRQFSNSRSEMNVSTLELGDSALYLCASRGDADTEAFFGQGTRLTVV.